This TCR beta chain is from a study of T cells in Graves' hyperthyroidism and ophthalmopathy. The study, taken as a whole, reports: Most thyroid clonotypes expanded above 0.001 appeared in blood too.

CDR1 is LNHDA and CDR2 is SQIVND in the germline V gene (reference sequence). V trimming: 4 bases; J trimming: 1 base; junction bases outside the gene matches: 11. The CDR3 spans 17 residues. As for this clonotype: Its specificity is unknown.

Among the patients, aged 18 to 65, hyperthyroidism was newly diagnosed and had lasted under 2 months. Uncontrolled infection, other autoimmune disease, pregnancy or lactation led to exclusion. The TCR beta CDR3 regions underwent amplification using RNA transcripts as the source. TCR CDR3 underwent first-round RT-PCR with the HTBI primer set. A single record per CDR3 protein comes from TCRdb applying MiXCR to the multiplex PCR reads. The table has over 700,000 distinct CDR3 sequences, 15% to 20% seen once. The rearrangement links TRBV19 to TRBJ2-3; 7 bases are shared with TRBD1. The TCR sequence derives from a woman aged 45-60 years with Graves' hyperthyroidism that later progressed to Graves' ophthalmopathy. Sequenced: blood. The chain's CDR3 is CASSTLTGASRTDTQYF. CDR3 DNA sequence: TGTGCCAGTAGTACGCTAACAGGGGCGAGTCGCACAGATACGCAGTATTTT.